This T cell receptor (beta chain) was identified in a study of cytomegalovirus exposure and HLA in healthy donors. Study-wide points: TCR beta V- and J-gene trimming, according to a later analysis, was linked to a missense DCLRE1C variant. The majority of CMV-associated TCR beta chains were reported as apparently HLA-restricted in a later analysis.

The PCR contained 60 Vbeta and 13 Jbeta primers. Sequencing used immunoSEQ multiplex PCR; TCRdb keeps in-frame clones, though not all of them. This sample has over 150,000 clones, with 60% to 85% found just once. In the case of this clone: Its antigen remains unidentified.

This CDR3 spans 14 amino acids. The germline CDR1 and CDR2 sequences are LNHDA and SQIVND (reference sequence). Trimming took off 6 bases at V and 0 bases at J, with 9 bases between the two ends. This chain connects TRBV19 to TRBJ1-5; tentatively, D is TRBD1 (5 bases). The sequenced sample was PBMCs. This sequence originates from a male donor in good health and CMV-seronegative. The CDR3 spells CASRGGFSNQPQHF. CDR3 DNA sequence: TGTGCCAGTAGGGGGGGGTTTAGCAATCAGCCCCAGCATTTT.